Below, one T cell receptor (beta chain) is given with its context. This CDR3 contains 15 residues. CDR1 MGHRA and CDR2 YSYEKL come from the germline V gene. The V end was cut by 1 base, the J end by 7 bases, with 14 bases between. Alongside a J-beta primer mix, a sample-barcoded 5' primer served in a second PCR lasting 7 to 11 cycles. MiXCR, run by TCRdb on the 5' RACE reads, gives a single entry per CDR3 protein. Of nearly 800,000 distinct CDR3 sequences listed, roughly 50% are singletons. This entry is derived from a study of blood T cells in healthy people across ages. This clonotype was sampled from a man between 40 and 49 years old in good health. Material for sequencing was blood. This chain joins TRBV4-1 and TRBJ1-5, with TRBD1 as a possible D gene (5 bases). The CDR3 DNA reads TGCGCCAGCAGCCAAGTGGGGGTTCGGGGCCAGCCCCAGCATTTT. Translated, it gives CASSQVGVRGQPQHF.